This T cell receptor (beta chain) was sequenced during a study of CD8+CD57+ T cells in acquired aplastic anemia. Whole-study context: Researchers reported that healthy donors averaged roughly 9.8 million reads for CD4+ cells.

This clonotype was picked up many times. Trimming stripped 3 bases from V and 3 bases from J, with 14 bases between. The CDR3 is 15 amino acids. Germline CDR1 is LGHDT and CDR2 is YNNKEL (reference sequence). TCR beta VDJ and CDR3 were profiled, and genomic DNA was the template. TCRdb called the reads again in MiXCR, with one record for every CDR3 protein. In the table there are 98,000 or so distinct CDR3 sequences, roughly 50% of which are singletons. The rearrangement uses TRBV3-1 and TRBJ1-1, with D maybe TRBD1 (5 bases). The sequence was collected from a human donor in good health, serving as a control. The sample taken for sequencing was sorted CD4+, CD8+, or CD8+CD57+ T cells (not recorded which) from PBMCs. For the CDR3, the DNA is TGTGCCAGCAGCCACGTCGGACGGGGCCACACTGAAGCTTTCTTT. Its translation: CASSHVGRGHTEAFF. Full variable domain (missing parts from reference TRBV3-1 and TRBJ1-1): DTAVSQTPKYLVTQMGNDKSIKCEQNLGHDTMYWYKQDSKKFLKIMFSYNNKELIINETVPNRFSPKSPDKAHLNLHINSLELGDSAVYFCASSHVGRGHTEAFFGQGTRLTVV.